The clone carrying this T cell receptor beta chain was counted at least ten times. This entry comes from a study of T cell repertoires in cytomegalovirus infection. In the study overall: Public TCR beta signatures provided an indication of both CMV infection and a matching HLA type.

TCRdb re-called the reads with MiXCR, one entry per CDR3 protein. The sample comprises approximately 200,000 distinct CDR3 sequences, approximately 30% of which are singletons, and approximately 30% rests with the top ten. Germline loops: CDR1 SGHTA, CDR2 FQGNSA. The CDR3 spans 16 residues. Trimming cost V 1 base and J 4 bases, with 16 bases left between them. The gene calls are TRBV7-2 and TRBJ1-1, with a possible D match to TRBD1 (6 bases). Sequencing was carried out using PBMCs. This sequence was found in a human donor in good health (CMV status not recorded). Some clones in this sample may be carry-over from other donors' samples. CDR3 protein: CASSLDFQGSGTEAFF. For the CDR3, the DNA is TGTGCCAGCAGCTTAGATTTTCAGGGGTCGGGCACTGAAGCTTTCTTT.